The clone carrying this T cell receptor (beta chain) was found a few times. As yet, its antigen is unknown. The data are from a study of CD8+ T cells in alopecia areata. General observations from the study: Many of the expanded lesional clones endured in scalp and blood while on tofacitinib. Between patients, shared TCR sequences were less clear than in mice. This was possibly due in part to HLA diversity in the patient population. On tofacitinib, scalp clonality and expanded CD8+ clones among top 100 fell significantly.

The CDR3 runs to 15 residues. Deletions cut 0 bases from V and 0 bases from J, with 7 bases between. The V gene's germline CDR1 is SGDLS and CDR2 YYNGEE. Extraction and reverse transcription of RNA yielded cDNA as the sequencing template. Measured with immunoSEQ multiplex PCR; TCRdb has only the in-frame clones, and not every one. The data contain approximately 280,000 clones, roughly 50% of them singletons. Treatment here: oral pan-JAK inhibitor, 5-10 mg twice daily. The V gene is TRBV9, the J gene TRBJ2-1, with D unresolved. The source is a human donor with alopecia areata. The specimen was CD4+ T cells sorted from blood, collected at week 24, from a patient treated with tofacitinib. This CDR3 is CASSVAPSSYNEQFF. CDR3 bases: TGTGCCAGCAGCGTAGCCCCTAGCTCCTACAATGAGCAGTTCTTC.